One and the same sample provided the 15 T cell receptor beta chains below, sequenced in a study of blood T cells in healthy people across ages. A second PCR, run for about 7 to 11 cycles, used a sample-barcoded 5' primer plus a J-beta primer mix. TCRdb itself ran the 5' RACE reads through MiXCR, one entry per CDR3 protein. The sample has 900,000 to 950,000 distinct CDR3 sequences, approximately 32% seen once. This same sample was also part of a study on T cells of mothers and their children.

The source material was blood. The origin of the receptors is a woman aged 40 to 49 in good health.

In this sample, this clonotype turned up many times. The rearrangement joins TRBV29-1 to TRBJ1-2, with TRBD1 matching over 8 bases. This CDR3 is built from 14 residues. CDR1 and CDR2 (germline): SQVTM, ANQGSEA. V lost 3 bases and J lost 1; bases outside the gene matches: 4. The CDR3 DNA is TGCAGCGTTGAGGGGACAGGACTTAACTATGGCTACACCTTC. Its translation is CSVEGTGLNYGYTF.

The rearrangement links TRBV29-1 to TRBJ2-5, with D tentatively TRBD2 (5 bases). The V gene's germline CDR1 is SQVTM and CDR2 ANQGSEA. Trimming pared 0 bases from V and 5 bases from J, leaving 7 bases between. The CDR3 is 12 residues long. The CDR3 is CSVEDGVETQYF. The CDR3 bases are TGCAGCGTTGAAGACGGGGTGGAGACCCAGTACTTC.

This clonotype appeared many times. The J gene is TRBJ2-1, the V gene TRBV2; 9 nucleotides align to TRBD2. Looked up from germline, CDR1 is SNHLY and CDR2 is FYNNEI. J lost 5 bases, V lost 6 bases, and 8 bases had no gene match. The CDR3 loop spans 15 amino acids. CDR3 sequence: CASRVGAGGNNEQFF. In DNA form, the CDR3 reads TGTGCCAGCAGGGTCGGAGCGGGGGGCAACAATGAGCAGTTCTTC.

Concerning this clonotype: Relative to the germline gene, one junction end is altered; a read error may explain this. The chain carries TRBV9 and TRBJ2-2; 9 bases are shared with TRBD1. The CDR3 has 15 amino acids. Germline V gives CDR1 SGDLS, CDR2 YYNGEE. The CDR3 DNA follows: TGTGCCAGCAAAGGGACAGGGACGAATACCGGGGAGCTGTTTTTT. It encodes CASKGTGTNTGELFF.

This clonotype has only a few counts. J is TRBJ2-5 and V is TRBV7-2; weak D call: TRBD1 (6 bases). The J call may be mistaken, given a closer DNA end match to TRBJ2-7. The CDR3 sequence is 16 residues long. From germline, CDR1 is SGHTA and CDR2 FQGNSA. In nucleotides, the CDR3 is TGTGCCAGCAGCTTAAGTAGTTGGGGGCTAAAGGGCGAGCAGTACTTC. Its protein product is CASSLSSWGLKGEQYF.

The chain links TRBV2 to TRBJ1-5; tentative D call: TRBD1 (5 bases). Trimming removed 8 bases from V and 6 bases from J, with 14 bases in between. Germline CDR1 reads SNHLY; CDR2 reads FYNNEI. The CDR3 spans 13 residues. Here the CDR3 reads CASCWGGGQPQHF. As DNA, the CDR3 is TGTGCCAGCTGTTGGGGGGGTGGTCAGCCCCAGCATTTT.

The table lists this clonotype with many counts. The gene calls are TRBV6-5 and TRBJ1-2, with TRBD1 as a possible D gene (5 bases). Trimming removed 6 bases at V and 4 bases at J, with 12 bases between. Germline CDR1 is MNHEY and CDR2 is SVGAGI. The CDR3 runs to 13 residues. The CDR3, as DNA: TGTGCCAGCAGGCCCGGGGCGACCTATGGCTACACCTTC. It specifies CASRPGATYGYTF.

As to this clonotype: One junction end disagrees with the germline gene, perhaps due to a read error. This chain uses TRBV10-3 with TRBJ1-5, with 11 bases that match TRBD1. Germline assignment: CDR1 ENHRY and CDR2 SYGVKD. The CDR3 totals 16 residues. In DNA, the CDR3 is TGTGCCATCAGCCCCGGGACAGGGGGTATCAATCGGCCCCAGCATTTT. The encoded protein is CAISPGTGGINRPQHF.

The V call is TRBV7-2, the J call TRBJ2-1, with 12 bases that match TRBD2. CDR1 SGHTA and CDR2 FQGNSA come from the germline V gene. Losses at the gene ends were 2 bases for V and 7 bases for J; bases not matched to a gene: 12. CDR3 length: 18 residues. The CDR3 DNA reads TGTGCCAGCAGCTTAAGACTAGCGGGGGTCTCCCAGAGTAATGAGCAGTTCTTC. Translation: CASSLRLAGVSQSNEQFF.

The rearrangement links TRBV13 to TRBJ2-3; 8 bases agree with TRBD2. V trimming: 5 bases; J trimming: 0 bases; junction bases outside the gene matches: 4. The CDR3 is made up of 15 amino acids. From germline, CDR1 is PRHDT and CDR2 FYEKMQ (reference sequence). CDR3 sequence reads: CASSRERGSTDTQYF. DNA of the CDR3: TGTGCCAGCAGCCGCGAGCGGGGGAGCACAGATACGCAGTATTTT.

This clonotype was detected ten times or more. V and J are TRBV5-1 and TRBJ2-7; D is tentatively TRBD1 or TRBD2 (5 bases each). This CDR3 comprises 13 residues. Trimming removed 6 bases at V and 3 bases at J, with 13 bases between. In germline, CDR1 is SGHRS, CDR2 YFSETQ. The CDR3 bases are TGCGCCAGCACCGAGTCAGGGAGCTACGAGCAGTACTTC. Amino acids: CASTESGSYEQYF.

This clonotype has only a few counts. V is TRBV29-1 and J is TRBJ2-1; 7 positions match TRBD1. CDR1 is SQVTM and CDR2 is ANQGSEA in the germline V gene. The CDR3 has 13 residues. The junction had 4 bases not matched to a gene; V was cut back by 5 bases and J by 3 bases. The DNA of the CDR3 is TGCAGCGTTTCGAGGGGGCACTACAATGAGCAGTTCTTC. Translated: CSVSRGHYNEQFF.

This clonotype was counted between two and nine times. In DNA form, the CDR3 reads TGTGCCAGCAGCGTTACAGGGGCGAACACCGGGGAGCTGTTTTTT. Translated: CASSVTGANTGELFF. The chain recombines TRBV9 with TRBJ2-2; 7 positions match TRBD1. J lost 0 bases, V lost 2 bases, and 1 base had no gene match. CDR3 size: 15 residues. CDR1 and CDR2 (germline): SGDLS, YYNGEE.

Many counts were recorded for this clonotype. This chain uses TRBV4-2 with TRBJ2-5, with D maybe TRBD2 (5 bases). Trimming shortened V by 0 bases and J by 7 bases, and 9 bases separated the two germline ends. This CDR3 has 13 amino acids. Germline V CDR1 and CDR2: LGHNA, YNFKEQ. The CDR3 DNA follows: TGTGCCAGCAGCCAAGAGAGTCGGGGGACCCAGTACTTC. Translated: CASSQESRGTQYF.

To note about this clonotype: The CDR3 does not end in the conserved phenylalanine or tryptophan, so this is likely a read error. CDR3 sequence: CASSPGTDTQYI. DNA for the CDR3: TGTGCCAGCAGCCCCGGCACAGATACGCAGTATATT. V and J are TRBV12-3 or TRBV12-4 and TRBJ2-3; D remains ambiguous. V shed 6 bases and J shed 1 base, with 5 bases lying between them. The CDR3 has 12 amino acids.